This TCR beta chain derives from a study of cytomegalovirus exposure and HLA in healthy donors. Study results and caveats: Sequencing depth across donors, presence/absence analyses assumed, was roughly uniform. Indistinguishable V segments, including TRBV6-2 and TRBV6-3, were excluded. V- and J-gene trimming of TCR beta was linked (in a later analysis) to a missense DCLRE1C variant.

On this clone: What it recognizes is unknown.

Trimming cost V 0 bases and J 5 bases; bases outside gene matches: 8. Germline CDR1 and CDR2: MNHNY and SVGAGI (reference sequence). The CDR3 has 16 amino acids. Each donor was healthy, and each was a bone marrow donor. In the PCR, 60 Vbeta and 13 Jbeta primers were used. Only in-frame clones appear in the TCRdb table, and some are missing; sequencing was by immunoSEQ multiplex PCR. The sample holds 140,000 to 150,000 clones, roughly 71% seen once. Specimen: PBMCs. V and J are TRBV6-6 and TRBJ2-7, with TRBD1 matching 9 bases. The clonotype originates from a man aged 25 to 45 in good health and CMV-seronegative. CDR3 nucleotide sequence: TGTGCCAGCAGTTACTCGACACGGACAGGGGTTGACGAGCAGTACTTC. Its translation is CASSYSTRTGVDEQYF.